The 30 T cell receptor beta chains presented below share a single source sample, sequenced in a study of control samples from healthy donors and cancer patients. The assay was immunoSEQ multiplex PCR, and TCRdb's table has in-frame clones only and misses some. The sample shows 10,000 to 15,000 clones, approximately 93% of them seen only once. The sequenced material came from PBMCs. Source of these receptors: an elderly man with lung cancer.

The V and J genes are TRBV28 and TRBJ1-2; 8 bases line up with TRBD1. Trimming cost V 6 bases and J 7 bases; bases outside gene matches: 10. Germline V gene sequence: CDR1 MDHEN, CDR2 SYDVKM. The CDR3 is made up of 14 amino acids. As DNA, the CDR3 is TGTGCCAGCAGCGGACAGGGACCGCGGGCTGGCTACACCTTC. Translation: CASSGQGPRAGYTF.

This clone was seen once. Here the CDR3 DNA reads TGTGCCAGCAGCGTCCGGGACACCCTTCTTGAAGCTTTCTTT. Translated: CASSVRDTLLEAFF. The chain combines TRBV14 with TRBJ1-1; tentatively, D is TRBD1 (6 bases). Trimming shortened V by 5 bases and J by 7 bases, and 17 bases separated the two germline ends. The germline CDR1 and CDR2 sequences are SGHDN and FVKESK. The CDR3 consists of 14 residues.

A single count supports this clone. The rearrangement joins TRBV19 to TRBJ2-3; D unclear. V was shortened by 4 bases and J by 7 bases, with 21 bases between the two germline ends. The V gene's germline CDR1 is LNHDA and CDR2 SQIVND (reference sequence). The CDR3 extends over 16 amino acids. The CDR3 region is CASSKELLGPAYTQYF. The CDR3 DNA reads TGTGCCAGTAGTAAAGAGCTGCTTGGCCCTGCGTATACGCAGTATTTT.

CDR3 sequence reads: CASSPGTGRELDGYTF. CDR3 coding DNA: TGTGCCAGCAGCCCCGGGACAGGGCGCGAACTAGACGGCTACACCTTC. This sequence joins TRBV3-1 (or the pseudogene TRBV3-2) and TRBJ1-2; 9 bases are shared with TRBD1. The germline V gene encodes CDR1 LGHDT and CDR2 YNNKEL (reference sequence). The CDR3 extends over 16 amino acids. The ends lost 4 bases at V and 8 bases at J; junction bases unmatched: 14.

J is TRBJ1-1 and V is TRBV10-3, with D unresolved. The CDR3 is 16 amino acids. Between the trimmed V and J ends, which lost 2 bases and 1 base, there was a span of 14 bases. Germline V lookup: CDR1 ENHRY, CDR2 SYGVKD. CDR3 region: CAISEGSRRRNTEAFF. CDR3 in DNA: TGTGCCATCAGTGAGGGTTCACGAAGGAGGAACACTGAAGCTTTCTTT.

This sequence joins TRBV20-1 and TRBJ1-5; D unclear. V was clipped by 3 bases and J by 0 bases, with 9 bases between them. Germline assignment: CDR1 DFQATT and CDR2 SNEGSKA (reference sequence). The CDR3 runs 14 residues. CDR3 DNA sequence: TGCAGTGCTAGTCTTGGCTATAGCAATCAGCCCCAGCATTTT. As protein: CSASLGYSNQPQHF.

The chain employs TRBV2 and TRBJ1-4; perhaps TRBD1 as D (6 bases). Germline values: CDR1 SNHLY, CDR2 FYNNEI. Trimming removed 6 bases from V and 3 bases from J, with 14 bases in between. The CDR3 totals 15 residues. In nucleotides, the CDR3 is TGTGCCAGCAGCGACCAGGGGCGGTCTAATGAAAAACTGTTTTTT. Translation: CASSDQGRSNEKLFF. Supplemented by reference TRBV2 and TRBJ1-4, the full variable domain reads EPEVTQTPSHQVTQMGQEVILRCVPISNHLYFYWYRQILGQKVEFLVSFYNNEISEKSEIFDDQFSVERPDGSNFTLKIRSTKLEDSAMYFCASSDQGRSNEKLFFGSGTQLSVL.

This rearrangement joins TRBV5-1 to TRBJ2-2; D is possibly TRBD1 (5 bases). V lost 5 bases, J lost 6 bases, and 11 bases lay in between. In germline, CDR1 is SGHRS, CDR2 YFSETQ. This CDR3 contains 13 residues. The CDR3 sequence: CASSSGNSGELFF. CDR3 coding DNA: TGCGCCAGCAGTTCAGGGAATTCCGGGGAGCTGTTTTTT. Full variable domain (remainder filled in from reference TRBV5-1 and TRBJ2-2): KAGVTQTPRYLIKTRGQQVTLSCSPISGHRSVSWYQQTPGQGLQFLFEYFSETQRNKGNFPGRFSGRQFSNSRSEMNVSTLELGDSALYLCASSSGNSGELFFGEGSRLTVL.

This clone was recorded once. V gene TRBV6-5 combines with J gene TRBJ1-5, with a weak D call TRBD1 (5 bases). Germline CDR1 MNHEY, CDR2 SVGAGI. This CDR3 spans 15 amino acids. V lost 2 bases and J lost 0, with 8 bases in between. The CDR3 DNA reads TGTGCCAGCAGTTACGGGGGGGATAGCAATCAGCCCCAGCATTTT. This codes for CASSYGGDSNQPQHF.

V and J are TRBV7-2 and TRBJ2-7, with 15 nucleotides matching TRBD2. The germline V gene has CDR1 SGHTA and CDR2 FQGNSA. V shed 5 bases and J 3 bases; nucleotides not matched to a gene: 8. This CDR3 contains 17 residues. CDR3: CASSLLRTSGGVYEQYF. The CDR3 bases are TGTGCCAGCAGCCTGCTGAGGACTAGCGGGGGGGTCTACGAGCAGTACTTC.

This chain links TRBV11-3 with TRBJ2-1, with D possibly TRBD1 on 6 matching bases. This CDR3 is built from 15 residues. Germline V lookup: CDR1 SGHNT, CDR2 YENEEA. The ends were cut back, 0 bases at V and 4 bases at J, with 10 bases in the middle. CDR3: CASSLDGDTYNEQFF. CDR3 bases: TGTGCCAGCAGCTTAGATGGGGACACTTACAATGAGCAGTTCTTC.

The rearrangement joins TRBV19 to TRBJ1-1, with no clear D. CDR3 length equals 15 residues. Trimming shortened V by 5 bases and J by 1 base, and 14 bases separated the two germline ends. The germline V gene has CDR1 LNHDA and CDR2 SQIVND (reference sequence). The CDR3 protein is CASSSRARRNTEAFF. The CDR3 coding sequence is TGTGCCAGTAGTTCCCGGGCCCGGAGGAACACTGAAGCTTTCTTT.

This clone was seen a single time. The chain links TRBV7-9 to TRBJ1-6; possibly TRBD1 for D (5 bases). V was pared by 4 bases and J by 8 bases, with 9 bases between. CDR1 and CDR2 (germline): SEHNR, FQNEAQ (reference sequence). This CDR3 contains 13 residues. DNA for the CDR3: TGTGCCAGCAGCTCCGACAGTCATTCACCCCTCCACTTT. This sequence encodes CASSSDSHSPLHF.

CDR3 bases: TGCAGTGTCGACAGGGGGGATGGCTACACCTTC. It translates to CSVDRGDGYTF. The chain recombines TRBV20-1 with TRBJ1-2; 9 bases align to TRBD1. The CDR3 runs 11 residues. Germline V CDR1 and CDR2: DFQATT, SNEGSKA (reference sequence). V shed 7 bases, J shed 6 bases, and the junction held 3 bases outside the gene matches.

This CDR3 reads CASGLLSQGAFF. DNA of the CDR3: TGTGCTAGTGGTTTGTTGTCACAGGGAGCTTTCTTT. This chain links TRBV12-5 with TRBJ1-1, with D maybe TRBD1 (6 bases). Germline-derived CDR1 and CDR2 are LGHNT and FRNRAP. The CDR3 has 12 residues. Trimming took 2 bases from V and 10 from J, leaving 11 bases between them.

The chain uses TRBV6-6 and TRBJ1-1; 11 bases align to TRBD1. The CDR3 extends over 14 amino acids. Trimming removed 5 bases from V and 4 bases from J; junction bases left unmatched: 3. The V gene's germline CDR1 is MNHNY and CDR2 SVGAGI (reference sequence). The CDR3 region has the DNA TGTGCCAGCAGTATGGGGACAGGGGGCACTGAAGCTTTCTTT. Protein sequence: CASSMGTGGTEAFF.

The V call is TRBV11-2, the J call TRBJ2-2; 10 bases align to TRBD2. Germline CDR1 is SGHAT and CDR2 is FQNNGV. Losses at the gene ends were 4 bases for V and 2 bases for J; bases not matched to a gene: 7. The length of the CDR3 is 17 residues. The CDR3 loop reads CASSSPGTSANTGELFF. The CDR3 DNA follows: TGTGCCAGCAGCTCCCCCGGGACTAGCGCTAACACCGGGGAGCTGTTTTTT.

The genes are TRBV6-5 and TRBJ2-2; the match to TRBD2 covers 10 bases. The CDR3 sequence is 16 residues long. With 4 bases clipped from V and 1 base from J, the junction kept 3 bases outside the gene matches. Germline V gene lookup returns CDR1 MNHEY and CDR2 SVGAGI. The CDR3: CASSFGLAVNTGELFF. The CDR3 nucleotides read TGTGCCAGCAGTTTCGGACTAGCGGTGAACACCGGGGAGCTGTTTTTT.

V usage is TRBV18 and J usage is TRBJ1-5; no reliable D call. This CDR3 has 14 residues. Germline lookup yields CDR1 KGHSH and CDR2 LQKENI. The ends were cut back, 2 bases at V and 9 bases at J, with 14 bases in the middle. The CDR3, as DNA: TGTGCCAGCTCACCAAGGCGAGGTGATCCGCCCCAGCATTTT. Translating it yields CASSPRRGDPPQHF.

The rearrangement links TRBV28 to TRBJ1-2; no reliable D call. This CDR3 comprises 12 residues. Deletions cut 5 bases from V and 8 bases from J, with 12 bases between. Germline V gives CDR1 MDHEN, CDR2 SYDVKM. The CDR3 DNA sequence: TGTGCCAGCAGTATGGAACGGAGGGGCTACACCTTC. Translation gives CASSMERRGYTF.

The chain has TRBV7-8 and TRBJ2-7; 10 bases fit TRBD1. The CDR3 extends over 15 amino acids. J lost 6 bases, V lost 5 bases, and 10 bases had no gene match. Germline CDR1 reads SGHVS; CDR2 reads FQNEAQ. The CDR3 region is CASSARTGGSGEQYF. CDR3 nucleotide sequence: TGTGCCAGCAGCGCCCGGACAGGGGGAAGTGGCGAGCAGTACTTC.

This clone was found once. The chain uses TRBV19 and TRBJ1-4; 7 bases are a match to TRBD1. The ends lost 8 bases at V and 7 bases at J; junction bases unmatched: 16. Germline assignment: CDR1 LNHDA and CDR2 SQIVND (reference sequence). The CDR3 sequence is 16 residues long. The CDR3 DNA reads as TGTGCCAGTTCAGATCGGGGAAGGGGGCTTAGTGAAAAACTGTTTTTT. It specifies CASSDRGRGLSEKLFF.

This clone has a single count. The chain carries TRBV5-1 and TRBJ2-2; D ambiguous. This CDR3 spans 15 amino acids. Germline lookup yields CDR1 SGHRS and CDR2 YFSETQ. Trimming stripped 0 bases from V and 7 bases from J, with 13 bases between. This chain's CDR3 is CASSLDPGMSGELFF. CDR3 bases: TGCGCCAGCAGCTTGGACCCGGGTATGAGCGGGGAGCTGTTTTTT.

The V and J genes are TRBV5-1 and TRBJ1-3; tentatively, D is TRBD1 (5 bases). This CDR3 has 14 residues. Deletions cut 3 bases from V and 1 base from J, with 8 bases between. Germline values: CDR1 SGHRS, CDR2 YFSETQ. The CDR3 DNA sequence: TGCGCCAGCAGCTCGACAGCTTCTGGAAACACCATATATTTT. Its protein is CASSSTASGNTIYF.

The gene calls are TRBV18 and TRBJ1-2; the D gene is possibly TRBD1 (6 bases). This CDR3 spans 13 amino acids. The germline CDR1 and CDR2 sequences are KGHSH and LQKENI. V was shortened by 2 bases and J by 3 bases, with 7 bases between the two germline ends. CDR3 loop: CASSPGGDYGYTF. DNA of the CDR3: TGTGCCAGCTCACCAGGGGGCGACTATGGCTACACCTTC.

V and J are TRBV7-2 and TRBJ2-3; unclear D gene. The V gene lost 4 bases and the J gene lost 4 bases, with 9 bases spanning the gap. There are 13 residues in the CDR3. From germline, CDR1 is SGHTA and CDR2 FQGNSA. Here the CDR3 reads CASSSLGSDTQYF. The CDR3 DNA sequence: TGTGCCAGCAGCTCTCTGGGTTCAGATACGCAGTATTTT.

The V call is TRBV6-8, the J call TRBJ1-4, with a weak D call TRBD1 (6 bases). Germline lookup yields CDR1 MNHGY and CDR2 SAAAGT. V gave up 5 bases and J gave up 12 bases, with 19 bases separating them. This CDR3 region has 14 residues. DNA of the CDR3: TGTGCCAGCAGTACACGGGCAGGGGCGAGGGAACTGTTTTTT. It encodes CASSTRAGARELFF.

V gene TRBV28 combines with J gene TRBJ1-3; D perhaps matches TRBD1 (6 bases). V shed 4 bases and J shed 4 bases, with 11 bases lying between them. The CDR3 is made up of 14 amino acids. CDR1 and CDR2 from the germline V gene are MDHEN and SYDVKM. Here the CDR3 DNA reads TGTGCCAGCAGTTGGGGGGCGACGGGAAACACCATATATTTT. Its translation: CASSWGATGNTIYF.

The chain employs TRBV14 and TRBJ2-1; D tentatively reads TRBD1 or TRBD2 (5 bases each). The V gene lost 1 base and the J gene lost 0 bases, with 10 bases spanning the gap. The CDR3 is made up of 16 amino acids. Germline lookup yields CDR1 SGHDN and CDR2 FVKESK. The CDR3 sequence is CASSQAGRSSYNEQFF. The CDR3 DNA sequence: TGTGCCAGCAGCCAAGCGGGGCGTAGCTCCTACAATGAGCAGTTCTTC.

The chain is built from TRBV7-9 and TRBJ2-6; D unresolved. Per the germline V gene, CDR1 is SEHNR and CDR2 is FQNEAQ (reference sequence). This CDR3 has 13 residues. V shed 6 bases and J shed 2 bases, with 5 bases lying between them. CDR3 sequence (DNA): TGTGCCAGCAGGGAGACTGGGGCCAACGTCCTGACTTTC. Protein product: CASRETGANVLTF.